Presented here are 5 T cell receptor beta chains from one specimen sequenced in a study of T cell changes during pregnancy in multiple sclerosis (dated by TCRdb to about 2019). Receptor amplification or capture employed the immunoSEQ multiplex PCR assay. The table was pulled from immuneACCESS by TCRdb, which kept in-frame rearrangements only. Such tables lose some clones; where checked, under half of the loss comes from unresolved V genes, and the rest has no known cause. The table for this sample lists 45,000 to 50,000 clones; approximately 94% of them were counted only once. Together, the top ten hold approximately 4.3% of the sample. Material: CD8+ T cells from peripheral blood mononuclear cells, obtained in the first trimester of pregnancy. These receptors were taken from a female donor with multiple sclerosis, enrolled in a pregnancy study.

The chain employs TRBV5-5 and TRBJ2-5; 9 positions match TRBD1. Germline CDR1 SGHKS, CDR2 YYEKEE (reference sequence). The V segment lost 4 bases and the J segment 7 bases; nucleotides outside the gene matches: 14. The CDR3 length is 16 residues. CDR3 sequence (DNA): TGTGCCAGCAGCCAAGGACAGGGGCATCCCGTAGGGACCCAGTACTTC. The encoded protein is CASSQGQGHPVGTQYF.

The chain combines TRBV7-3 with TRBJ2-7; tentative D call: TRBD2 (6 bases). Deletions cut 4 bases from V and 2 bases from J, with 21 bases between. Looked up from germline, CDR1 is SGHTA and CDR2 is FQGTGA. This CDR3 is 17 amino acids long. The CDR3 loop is CASSSSPGLQGPYEQYF. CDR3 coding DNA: TGTGCCAGCAGCTCAAGTCCGGGACTTCAAGGCCCCTACGAGCAGTACTTC.

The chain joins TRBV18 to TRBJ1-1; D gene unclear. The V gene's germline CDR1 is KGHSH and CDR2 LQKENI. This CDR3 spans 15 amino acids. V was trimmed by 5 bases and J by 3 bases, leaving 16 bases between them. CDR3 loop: CASSGGILPYTEAFF. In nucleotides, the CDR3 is TGTGCCAGCTCAGGAGGCATTCTACCCTACACTGAAGCTTTCTTT. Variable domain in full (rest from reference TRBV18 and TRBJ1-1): NAGVMQNPRHLVRRRGQEARLRCSPMKGHSHVYWYRQLPEEGLKFMVYLQKENIIDESGMPKERFSAEFPKEGPSILRIQQVVRGDSAAYFCASSGGILPYTEAFFGQGTRLTVV.

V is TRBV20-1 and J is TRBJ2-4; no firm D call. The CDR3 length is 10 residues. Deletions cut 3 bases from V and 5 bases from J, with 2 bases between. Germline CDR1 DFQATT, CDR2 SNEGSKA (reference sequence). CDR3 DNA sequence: TGCAGTGCTAGCGAAAACATTCAGTACTTC. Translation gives CSASENIQYF.

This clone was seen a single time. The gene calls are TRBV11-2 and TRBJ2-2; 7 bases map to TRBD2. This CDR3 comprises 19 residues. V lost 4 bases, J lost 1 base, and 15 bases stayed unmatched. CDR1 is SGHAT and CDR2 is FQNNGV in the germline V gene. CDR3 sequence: CASSSGIIRLAENTGELFF. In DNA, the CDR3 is TGTGCCAGCAGCTCCGGGATCATCCGGCTAGCGGAGAACACCGGGGAGCTGTTTTTT. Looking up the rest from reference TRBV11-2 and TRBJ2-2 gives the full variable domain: EAGVAQSPRYKIIEKRQSVAFWCNPISGHATLYWYQQILGQGPKLLIQFQNNGVVDDSQLPKDRFSAERLKGVDSTLKIQPAKLEDSAVYLCASSSGIIRLAENTGELFFGEGSRLTVL.